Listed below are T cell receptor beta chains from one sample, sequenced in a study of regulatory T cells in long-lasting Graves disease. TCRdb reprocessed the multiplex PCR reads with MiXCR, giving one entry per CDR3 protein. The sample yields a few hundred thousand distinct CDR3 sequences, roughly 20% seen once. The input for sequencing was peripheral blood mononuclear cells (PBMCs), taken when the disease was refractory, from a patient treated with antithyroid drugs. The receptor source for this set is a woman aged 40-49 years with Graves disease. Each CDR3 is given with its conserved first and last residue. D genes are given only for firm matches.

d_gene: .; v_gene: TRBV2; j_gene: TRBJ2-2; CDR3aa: CASSVGAGELFF
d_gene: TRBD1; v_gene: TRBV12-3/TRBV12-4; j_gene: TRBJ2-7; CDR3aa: CASRDGQVPFYEQYF
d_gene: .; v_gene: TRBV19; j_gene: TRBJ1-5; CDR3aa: CASSIQQAHQPQHF
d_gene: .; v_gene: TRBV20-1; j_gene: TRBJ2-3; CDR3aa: CSARPSGLDTQYF
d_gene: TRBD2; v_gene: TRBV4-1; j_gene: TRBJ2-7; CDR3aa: CASSPGLANGEQYF
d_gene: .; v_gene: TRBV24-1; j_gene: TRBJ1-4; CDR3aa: CATSGPTPGKLFF
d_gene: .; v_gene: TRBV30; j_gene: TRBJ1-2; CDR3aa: CAFKVLGYTF
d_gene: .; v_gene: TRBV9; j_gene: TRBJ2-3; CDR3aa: CASADTQYF
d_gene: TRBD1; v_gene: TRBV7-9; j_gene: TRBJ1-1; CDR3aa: CASSLGGGGTEAFF
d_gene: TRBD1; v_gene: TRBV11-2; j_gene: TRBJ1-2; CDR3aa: CASSRRQGSLYGYTF
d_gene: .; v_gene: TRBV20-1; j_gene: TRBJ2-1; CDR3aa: CSAPGPATDEQFF
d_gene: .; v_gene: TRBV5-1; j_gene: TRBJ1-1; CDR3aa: CASSLDPMSTEAFF
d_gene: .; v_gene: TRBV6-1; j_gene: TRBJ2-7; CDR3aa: CASRPWGQRSYEQYF
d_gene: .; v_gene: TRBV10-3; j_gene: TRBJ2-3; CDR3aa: CAISDLSSPTDTQYF
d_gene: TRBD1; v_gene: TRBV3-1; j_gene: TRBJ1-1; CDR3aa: CASSRSRGFGGTEAFF
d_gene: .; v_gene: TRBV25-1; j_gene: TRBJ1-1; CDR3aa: CASTLTGDTEAFF
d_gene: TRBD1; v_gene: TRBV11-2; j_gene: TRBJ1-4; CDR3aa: CASRPTGGYNEKLFF
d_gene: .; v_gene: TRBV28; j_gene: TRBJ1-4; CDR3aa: CASSLRGNEKLFF
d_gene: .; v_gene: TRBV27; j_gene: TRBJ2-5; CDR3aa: CASSPRTAGETQYF
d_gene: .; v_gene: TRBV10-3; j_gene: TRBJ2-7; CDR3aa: CATGEAYEQYF
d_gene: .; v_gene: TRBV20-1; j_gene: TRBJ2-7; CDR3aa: CSASGSTHEQYF
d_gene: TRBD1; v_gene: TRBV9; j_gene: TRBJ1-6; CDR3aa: CASSTGDRDDSPLHF
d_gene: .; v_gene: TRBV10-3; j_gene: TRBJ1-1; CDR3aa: CAIRQGGTVNTEAFF
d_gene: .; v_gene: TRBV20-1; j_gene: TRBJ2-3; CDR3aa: CSARDLSQMDTQYF
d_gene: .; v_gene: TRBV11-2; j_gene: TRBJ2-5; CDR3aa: CASSLGIDALRETQYF
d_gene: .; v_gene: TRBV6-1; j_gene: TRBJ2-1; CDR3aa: CASRATGTMNVNEQFF
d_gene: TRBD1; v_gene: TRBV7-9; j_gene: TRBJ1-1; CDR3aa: CATGEGALEAFF
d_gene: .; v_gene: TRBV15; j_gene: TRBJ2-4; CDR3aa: CATSREGAKNIQYF
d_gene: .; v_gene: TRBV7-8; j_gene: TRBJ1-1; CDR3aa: CASSPPFLFGPGTEAFF
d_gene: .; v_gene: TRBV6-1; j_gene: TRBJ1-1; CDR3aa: CASSPEVRLNTEAFF
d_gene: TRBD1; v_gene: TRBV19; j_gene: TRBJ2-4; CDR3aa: CASSQGVQNIQYF
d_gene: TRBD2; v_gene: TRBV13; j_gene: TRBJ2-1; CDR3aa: CASSISISGSGNEQFF
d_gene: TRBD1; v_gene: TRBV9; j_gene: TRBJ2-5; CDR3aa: CASSRQGSGETQYF
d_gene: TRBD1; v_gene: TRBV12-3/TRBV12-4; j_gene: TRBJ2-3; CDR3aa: CASSKDRGGPF
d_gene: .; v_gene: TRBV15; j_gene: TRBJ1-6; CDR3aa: CATSSNSPLHF
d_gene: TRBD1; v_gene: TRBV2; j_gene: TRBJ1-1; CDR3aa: CAGQADNTEAFF
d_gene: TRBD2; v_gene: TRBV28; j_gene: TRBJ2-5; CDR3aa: CASSQGLAGAGETQYF